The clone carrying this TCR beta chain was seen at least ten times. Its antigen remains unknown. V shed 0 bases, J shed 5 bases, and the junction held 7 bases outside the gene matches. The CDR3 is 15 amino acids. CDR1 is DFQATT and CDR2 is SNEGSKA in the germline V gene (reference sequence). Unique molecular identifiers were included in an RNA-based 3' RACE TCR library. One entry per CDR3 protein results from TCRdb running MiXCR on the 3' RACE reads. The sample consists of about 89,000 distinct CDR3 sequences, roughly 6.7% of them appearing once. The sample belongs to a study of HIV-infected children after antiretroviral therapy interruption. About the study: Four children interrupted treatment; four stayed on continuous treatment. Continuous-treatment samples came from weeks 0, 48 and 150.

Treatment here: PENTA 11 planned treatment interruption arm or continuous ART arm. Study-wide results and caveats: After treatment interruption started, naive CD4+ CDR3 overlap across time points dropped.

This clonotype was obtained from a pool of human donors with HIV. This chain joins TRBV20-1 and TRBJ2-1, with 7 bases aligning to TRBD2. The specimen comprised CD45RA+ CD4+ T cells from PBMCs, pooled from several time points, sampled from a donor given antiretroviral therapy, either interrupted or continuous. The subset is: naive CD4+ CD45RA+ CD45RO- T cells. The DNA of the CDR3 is TGCAGTGCTAGAGATCAACCTAGCGGTCACAATGAGCAGTTCTTC. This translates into CSARDQPSGHNEQFF.